Described below is a single T cell receptor beta chain sequence and its context. These data belong to a study of cytomegalovirus exposure and HLA in healthy donors. Across the study: The 90 to 150 validation repertoires used a platform that matched the one used for the approximately 670 first-cohort repertoires, as a later analysis reported.

TCRdb keeps only in-frame clones here, not all; method: immunoSEQ multiplex PCR. Here the sample spans 220,000 or so clones, approximately 80% being singletons. The V gene's germline CDR1 is LNHDA and CDR2 SQIVND (reference sequence). V shed 3 bases and J shed 7 bases, with 12 bases lying between them. The CDR3 sequence is 14 residues long. Material: PBMCs. The clonotype was recovered from a woman in her 30s in good health and CMV-seropositive. The chain uses TRBV19 and TRBJ1-4; D not certain. The CDR3, as DNA: TGTGCCAGTAGTATGAGGAGGGCGGGTGAAAAACTGTTTTTT. Protein sequence: CASSMRRAGEKLFF.